A single count supports the clone carrying this T cell receptor (beta chain). Antigen unknown. This sample stems from a study of shared clonotypes between healthy human individuals. Findings of the study overall: Naive subsets generally had larger estimated richness than memory subsets. The study found lower generation probabilities in non-shared clonotypes than in those shared by all four donors.

All donors were healthy HIV-negative adults lacking recent acute infections or vaccinations. V lost 4 bases, J lost 3 bases, and 9 bases stayed unmatched. There are 15 residues in the CDR3. Germline CDR1 reads LNHNV; CDR2 reads YYDKDF (reference sequence). Each cell subset's genomic DNA was divided evenly among several immunoSEQ plates. Method: immunoSEQ multiplex PCR; TCRdb's copy keeps in-frame clones and lacks some. The sample carries approximately 1,000,000 clones, approximately 80% recorded once. The material sequenced was memory CD4+ T cells from PBMCs. Subset indicated: CD45RA-negative fraction. The sequence was obtained from a man aged 18 to 29 in good health. Some clones in this sample may be carry-over from other donors' samples. The genes are TRBV15 and TRBJ2-7; 7 bases fit TRBD1. The CDR3 region has the DNA TGTGCCACCAGCAAAGACCGGGACAGAAACTACGAGCAGTACTTC. The encoded protein is CATSKDRDRNYEQYF.